This T cell receptor beta chain was identified in a study of blood T cell repertoires in COVID-19. Study-level information: Nucleic acid was either cDNA or gDNA, and it came from T cells, B-cell-depleted T cells, or PBMCs.

Original methodology: The assay estimated nucleated cells by amplifying reference gene primers. The assay was immunoSEQ multiplex PCR, and TCRdb's table has in-frame clones only and misses some. V and J calls and clone size come straight from that table; D and trimming were deduced from the DNA. Of around 250,000 clones in the sample, 75% to 90% are singletons; the top ten hold roughly 0.96%. The CDR3 contains 20 residues. The germline CDR1 and CDR2 sequences are LGHNA and YNFKEQ. V dropped 4 bases and J dropped 0; count of bases not matched to a gene: 13. Input material: peripheral blood. The chain combines TRBV4-2 with TRBJ2-1; 12 nucleotides line up with TRBD2. This sequence was found in a middle-aged woman who had recovered from COVID-19. The CDR3 spells CASSREGLAGGPGSYNEQFF. The DNA for the CDR3 is TGTGCCAGCAGCCGCGAAGGGCTAGCGGGAGGGCCGGGCTCCTACAATGAGCAGTTCTTC.